The source of this TCR beta chain is a study of cytomegalovirus exposure and HLA in healthy donors. Findings and caveats of the study: Several of the most significant clusters appeared, in a later analysis, to be linked to common viral pathogens. Some public TCRs appeared in many individuals, while most sequences were rare. CMV antigen specificity was confirmed in vitro for three CMV-associated chains.

Unrecorded immune exposures were likely, despite nominal health at sampling. Researchers ran the PCR with 60 Vbeta and 13 Jbeta primers. Sequenced by immunoSEQ multiplex PCR; TCRdb stores in-frame clones only, minus some. The sample records hundreds of thousands of clones, less than 85% being singletons. As to this clone: The antigen is unknown.

The ends were cut back, 7 bases at V and 0 bases at J, with 4 bases in the middle. The germline gives CDR1 MNHEY, CDR2 SVGAGI. CDR3 size: 12 residues. The rearrangement uses TRBV6-5 and TRBJ1-3; the D is unclear. The sequencing input was PBMCs. This receptor was taken from a man younger than 35 in good health and CMV-seronegative. CDR3 in DNA: TGTGCCAGCACGAGCTCTGGAAACACCATATATTTT. Encoded protein: CASTSSGNTIYF.